This T cell receptor beta chain was profiled in a study of cytomegalovirus exposure and HLA in healthy donors. Study outcomes and limitations: Researchers had no immune exposure information except CMV serostatus available. In vitro assays verified that a few CMV-associated chains recognized CMV antigens specifically. It has been reported that TCR beta sequences accurately predicted the HLA-A and HLA-B alleles of most subjects. A later analysis reportedly found fewer N-insertions in an Asian-associated ancestry cluster than the roughly 670-donor mean.

Turning to this clone: The antigen is unknown.

The CDR3 is 12 residues long. V dropped 4 bases and J dropped 6 bases, with 7 bases sitting between them. Germline V CDR1 and CDR2: KGHSH, LQKENI. Vbeta (60) and Jbeta (13) primers were used in the PCR. Data came from immunoSEQ multiplex PCR; TCRdb stores just in-frame clones and leaves some out. The sample consists of approximately 89,000 clones, about 80% of them appearing once. This chain connects TRBV18 to TRBJ1-5; D gene ambiguous. Sample: PBMCs. The clonotype originates from a human donor in good health. CDR3 amino acids: CASSLSGQPQHF. The CDR3 DNA sequence: TGTGCCAGCTCACTTAGCGGTCAGCCCCAGCATTTT.